Presented here are 19 T cell receptor beta chains from one specimen sequenced in a study of blood T cell repertoires in COVID-19 (dated by TCRdb to about 2020). Library construction relied on the immunoSEQ multiplex PCR assay. TCRdb obtained this table from immuneACCESS and retained in-frame rearrangements with V and J assigned. These tables miss some clones; where compared with another copy, unresolved V genes account for less than half of the shortfall, and the remainder is unexplained. Within this sample are 90,000 to 150,000 clones, with around 87% of them counted one time only. The ten largest clones capture roughly 2.1% of the sample. Sequencing used peripheral blood. Receptor source: a woman aged 45 to 65 with acute or convalescent COVID-19.

The V gene is TRBV29-1, the J gene TRBJ1-4, with D hard to call. The CDR3 has 14 amino acids. V was pared by 6 bases and J by 7 bases, with 18 bases between. Germline V CDR1 and CDR2: SQVTM, ANQGSEA. DNA for the CDR3: TGCAGCGTGGGAGACTCTAAATGGGGTGAAAAACTGTTTTTT. Encoded protein: CSVGDSKWGEKLFF.

The CDR3 DNA follows: TGCAGCGTTGAAGACGGGGGCACAGATACGCAGTATTTT. Residues: CSVEDGGTDTQYF. This sequence joins TRBV29-1 and TRBJ2-3; possibly TRBD2 for D (5 bases). The germline V gene has CDR1 SQVTM and CDR2 ANQGSEA. The CDR3 spans 13 residues. Trimming stripped 0 bases from V and 1 base from J, with 5 bases between.

The V gene is TRBV7-2, the J gene TRBJ1-3; 8 nucleotides match TRBD1. This CDR3 has 15 amino acids. CDR1 SGHTA and CDR2 FQGNSA come from the germline V gene. V lost 3 bases to trimming and J lost 3 bases; unmatched junction nucleotides: 4. The CDR3 bases are TGTGCCAGCAGCTTCAGGGGGCTGGATGGAAACACCATATATTTT. Its translation: CASSFRGLDGNTIYF.

This clone was seen once. The chain couples TRBV7-2 to TRBJ2-5; 7 bases agree with TRBD2. CDR1 is SGHTA and CDR2 is FQGNSA in the germline V gene. With 4 bases clipped from V and 3 bases from J, the junction kept 11 bases outside the gene matches. The CDR3 has 16 amino acids. The CDR3 DNA is TGTGCCAGCAGCTCATTAACTAAAGGACTAGAAGAGACCCAGTACTTC. Translating gives CASSSLTKGLEETQYF. Full variable domain (missing parts from reference TRBV7-2 and TRBJ2-5): GAGVSQSPSNKVTEKGKDVELRCDPISGHTALYWYRQSLGQGLEFLIYFQGNSAPDKSGLPSDRFSAERTGGSVSTLTIQRTQQEDSAVYLCASSSLTKGLEETQYFGPGTRLLVL.

J is TRBJ2-2 and V is TRBV7-2, with D hard to call. The CDR3 extends over 12 amino acids. In germline, CDR1 is SGHTA, CDR2 FQGNSA. The ends were cut back, 6 bases at V and 3 bases at J, with 5 bases in the middle. CDR3 loop: CASSLHTGELFF. The CDR3 nucleotides read TGTGCCAGCAGTCTACACACCGGGGAGCTGTTTTTT. The full variable domain, in which reference TRBV7-2 and TRBJ2-2 provide the parts outside the CDR3, is GAGVSQSPSNKVTEKGKDVELRCDPISGHTALYWYRQSLGQGLEFLIYFQGNSAPDKSGLPSDRFSAERTGGSVSTLTIQRTQQEDSAVYLCASSLHTGELFFGEGSRLTVL.

This chain links TRBV5-1 with TRBJ2-2; D unresolved. Germline V gene sequence: CDR1 SGHRS, CDR2 YFSETQ. The germline V and J ends were trimmed by 6 bases and 0 bases, with 9 bases remaining between them. The CDR3 has 14 residues. Written as DNA, the CDR3 is TGCGCCAGCATGCCCAGTTCGAACACCGGGGAGCTGTTTTTT. Its protein product is CASMPSSNTGELFF.

The rearrangement links TRBV7-2 to TRBJ2-3, with 7 bases matching TRBD1. This CDR3 is 12 amino acids long. Losses at the gene ends were 4 bases for V and 6 bases for J; bases not matched to a gene: 1. CDR1 and CDR2 from the germline V gene are SGHTA and FQGNSA. CDR3 coding DNA: TGTGCCAGCAGCTCCAGGGGGGATACGCAGTATTTT. Its translation: CASSSRGDTQYF.

CDR3 nucleotide sequence: TGCAGCGTTGGACTGGGAACGGGATCACCCCTCCACTTT. As protein: CSVGLGTGSPLHF. This rearrangement joins TRBV29-1 to TRBJ1-6; D call uncertain. Trimming pared 4 bases from V and 10 bases from J, leaving 14 bases between. The germline gives CDR1 SQVTM, CDR2 ANQGSEA. This CDR3 is built from 13 residues. The entire variable domain, with the rest obtained from reference TRBV29-1 and TRBJ1-6, is as follows: SAVISQKPSRDICQRGTSLTIQCQVDSQVTMMFWYRQQPGQSLTLIATANQGSEATYESGFVIDKFPISRPNLTFSTLTVSNMSPEDSSIYLCSVGLGTGSPLHFGNGTRLTVT.

CDR3 sequence: CATSGTSYPYEQYF. The CDR3 DNA reads TGTGCCACCAGCGGGACATCCTATCCCTACGAGCAGTACTTC. The chain has TRBV24-1 and TRBJ2-7, with D tentatively TRBD1 (6 bases). V was clipped by 7 bases and J by 2 bases, with 14 bases between them. The CDR3 consists of 14 residues. Germline V CDR1 and CDR2: KGHDR, SFDVKD.

The rearrangement links TRBV6-2 or TRBV6-3 to TRBJ2-1; TRBD2 might be the D (7 bases). This CDR3 has 13 amino acids. CDR1 and CDR2 (germline): MNHEY, SVGEGT. V was clipped by 5 bases and J by 6 bases, with 11 bases between them. The CDR3 here is CASSRGAGNEQFF. The CDR3 bases are TGTGCCAGCAGTCGGGGGGCAGGCAATGAGCAGTTCTTC.

V and J are TRBV9 and TRBJ1-1; no firm D call. The CDR3 sequence is 14 residues long. Germline V gene data show CDR1 as SGDLS and CDR2 as YYNGEE. Trimming left V 4 bases short and J 1 base short, with 11 bases between. This CDR3 is CASSPGRKNTEAFF. The DNA of the CDR3 is TGTGCCAGCAGCCCCGGCAGGAAGAACACTGAAGCTTTCTTT.

This clone was recorded a few times. The rearrangement uses TRBV10-2 and TRBJ2-1; 9 nucleotides match TRBD1. The J segment lost 0 bases and the V segment lost 8 bases, leaving 5 bases of the junction unmatched. The CDR3 spans 15 residues. Germline CDR1 and CDR2: WSHSY and SAAADI. Here the CDR3 reads CASGGQGSSYNEQFF. The CDR3 DNA reads as TGCGCCAGCGGAGGACAGGGGAGCTCCTACAATGAGCAGTTCTTC.

The chain joins TRBV21-1 to TRBJ2-1; the D segment call TRBD1 is taken from the table without a DNA check. TRBV21-1 is a pseudogene. CDR3 size: 16 residues. The CDR3 DNA follows: TGTGCCAGCAGCATTCTAAGGGGACAGGAGATCGATGAGCAGTTCTTC. This sequence encodes CASSILRGQEIDEQFF.

V usage is TRBV5-6 and J usage is TRBJ2-5; D call uncertain. Germline V lookup: CDR1 SGHDT, CDR2 YYEEEE. V lost 1 base and J 2 bases, leaving 6 bases between the germline ends. CDR3 length equals 13 residues. CDR3 protein: CASSLPPQETQYF. In nucleotides, the CDR3 is TGTGCCAGCAGCTTGCCCCCGCAAGAGACCCAGTACTTC.

The rearrangement joins TRBV5-1 to TRBJ2-1, with 10 bases aligning to TRBD2. Germline V CDR1 and CDR2: SGHRS, YFSETQ. V lost 0 bases, J lost 8 bases, and 8 bases stayed unmatched. This CDR3 has 16 amino acids. The CDR3 sequence: CASSLGSGGAKDEQFF. In nucleotides, the CDR3 is TGCGCCAGCAGCTTGGGAAGCGGGGGGGCCAAGGATGAGCAGTTCTTC.

The V and J genes are TRBV5-4 and TRBJ1-3; 10 bases align to TRBD1. The CDR3 spans 17 residues. CDR1 is SGHNT and CDR2 is YYREEE in the germline V gene (reference sequence). V was clipped by 4 bases and J by 3 bases; unmatched bases: 10. Written as DNA, the CDR3 is TGTGCCAGCAGCCCGGCCCGACAGGGGGCGCATGGAAACACCATATATTTT. Protein sequence: CASSPARQGAHGNTIYF. Using reference TRBV5-4 and TRBJ1-3 for the parts outside the CDR3, the full variable domain is ETGVTQSPTHLIKTRGQQVTLRCSSQSGHNTVSWYQQALGQGPQFIFQYYREEENGRGNFPPRFSGLQFPNYSSELNVNALELDDSALYLCASSPARQGAHGNTIYFGEGSWLTVV.

The rearrangement links TRBV4-3 to TRBJ1-2, with a weak D call TRBD1 (6 bases). Deletions cut 3 bases from V and 4 bases from J, with 18 bases between. Germline V gene data show CDR1 as LGHNA and CDR2 as YSLEER. The CDR3 spans 16 residues. The CDR3: CASSQDTQGSGYGYTF. The CDR3 bases are TGCGCCAGCAGCCAGGACACACAGGGTTCAGGCTATGGCTACACCTTC.

The chain couples TRBV14 to TRBJ1-2; 7 positions agree with TRBD1. The V gene end was trimmed by 4 bases and the J gene end by 4 bases; junction bases not matched to a gene: 6. This CDR3 spans 14 amino acids. The V gene's germline CDR1 is SGHDN and CDR2 FVKESK. The CDR3 spells CASSLGTGVYGYTF. The CDR3 DNA sequence: TGTGCCAGCAGCCTAGGCACAGGGGTCTATGGCTACACCTTC.

The rearrangement uses TRBV19 and TRBJ1-2, with D possibly TRBD1 on 6 matching bases. Looked up from germline, CDR1 is LNHDA and CDR2 is SQIVND (reference sequence). With 3 bases removed from V and 7 bases from J, the gap between germline ends came to 21 bases. The CDR3 runs 16 residues. Here the CDR3 DNA reads TGTGCCAGTAGTATCTCAGTCGACCGGGGGGCATCTGGCTACACCTTC. It encodes CASSISVDRGASGYTF.